This TCR beta chain is drawn from a study of blood T cell repertoires in COVID-19. On the study more broadly: The origin of the acute and convalescent COVID-19 samples was the United States, Italy and Spain. In each case, the material was cDNA or gDNA derived from T cells, B-cell-depleted T cells, or PBMCs.

Authors' methods: By means of reference gene primer amplification, nucleated cell counts were estimated. Assay used: immunoSEQ multiplex PCR; TCRdb lists only in-frame clones, some missing. V and J calls and clone size follow that table, whereas D and trimming were derived from the DNA. The sample holds around 100,000 clones; around four fifths are singletons and the top ten take roughly an eighth. The germline gives CDR1 LNHDA, CDR2 SQIVND (reference sequence). The ends were cut back, 4 bases at V and 0 bases at J, with 10 bases in the middle. This CDR3 region has 15 residues. Input material: peripheral blood. The origin of this receptor is a man aged 45-60 years with active or convalescent COVID-19. The chain has TRBV19 and TRBJ2-1; possible D gene TRBD2, 5 bases. This CDR3 is CASSTERSSYNEQFF. The CDR3 region has the DNA TGTGCCAGTAGTACCGAGCGGAGCTCCTACAATGAGCAGTTCTTC.